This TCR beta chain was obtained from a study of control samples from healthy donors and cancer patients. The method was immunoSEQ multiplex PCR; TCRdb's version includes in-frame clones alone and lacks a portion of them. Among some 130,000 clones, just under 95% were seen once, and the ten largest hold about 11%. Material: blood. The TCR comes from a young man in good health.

DNA for the CDR3: TGTGCCAGCAGTCACAGAAGCGCTGAAGCTTTCTTT. Its protein is CASSHRSAEAFF. V gene TRBV12-3 or TRBV12-4 combines with J gene TRBJ1-1; D is unclear. The V end lost 5 bases, the J end lost 6 bases, and 10 bases lay between the germline ends. The CDR3 contains 12 residues.